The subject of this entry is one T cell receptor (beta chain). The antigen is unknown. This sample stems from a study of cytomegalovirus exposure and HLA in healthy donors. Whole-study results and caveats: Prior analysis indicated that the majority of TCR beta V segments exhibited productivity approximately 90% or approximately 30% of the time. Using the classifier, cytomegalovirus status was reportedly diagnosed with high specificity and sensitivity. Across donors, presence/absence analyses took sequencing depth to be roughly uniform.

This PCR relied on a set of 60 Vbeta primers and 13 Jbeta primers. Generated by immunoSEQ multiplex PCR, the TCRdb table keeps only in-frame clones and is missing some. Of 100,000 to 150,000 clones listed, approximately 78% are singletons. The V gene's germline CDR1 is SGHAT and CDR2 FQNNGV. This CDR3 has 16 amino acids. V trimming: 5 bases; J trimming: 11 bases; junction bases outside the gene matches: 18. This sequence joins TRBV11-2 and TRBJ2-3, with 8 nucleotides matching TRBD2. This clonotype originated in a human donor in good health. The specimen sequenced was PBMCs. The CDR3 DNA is TGTGCCAGCAGCCCCGGGGGCAGCGGGGGCGTTTCGGGGCAGTATTTT. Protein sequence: CASSPGGSGGVSGQYF.